These 19 T cell receptor beta chains were sequenced from one sample in a study of Graves' ophthalmopathy and Graves' hyperthyroidism. The sequenced template was RNA, covering the TCR beta CDR3 region. HTBI-primed RT-PCR formed the first round, and a multiplex PCR formed the second. TCRdb re-analysed the multiplex PCR reads in MiXCR, keeping a single row per CDR3 protein. There are fewer than 350,000 distinct CDR3 sequences in the sample; 17% occur only once, and 9% to 15% lies in the top ten. The sample consisted of peripheral blood. The receptors here all came from an adult man with Graves' ophthalmopathy.

This clonotype appeared a few times. The J gene is TRBJ2-5, the V gene TRBV6-5, with D unclear. This CDR3 is built from 15 residues. Germline CDR1 and CDR2: MNHEY and SVGAGI. The germline V and J ends were trimmed by 8 bases and 0 bases, with 16 bases remaining between them. The CDR3 DNA sequence: TGTGCCAGCGGCGCACTCGAGTCGTACCAAGAGACCCAGTACTTC. This encodes CASGALESYQETQYF.

The table lists this clonotype with many counts. V gene TRBV7-2 combines with J gene TRBJ2-7; tentatively, D is TRBD1 (5 bases). Trimming pared 2 bases from V and 1 base from J, leaving 12 bases between. Germline-derived CDR1 and CDR2 are SGHTA and FQGNSA. The CDR3 runs 15 residues. CDR3 loop: CASSLISRTSYEQYF. The CDR3 DNA sequence: TGTGCCAGCAGCTTAATTTCCCGGACATCCTACGAGCAGTACTTC.

This clonotype was detected ten times or more. The chain couples TRBV19 to TRBJ1-2; D is uncertain. The CDR3 covers 12 residues. Trimming cost V 5 bases and J 4 bases, with 8 bases left between them. Germline V gene data show CDR1 as LNHDA and CDR2 as SQIVND (reference sequence). The CDR3 sequence: CASSLTSYGYTF. The CDR3 DNA is TGTGCCAGTAGTCTGACATCCTATGGCTACACCTTC.

This clonotype was observed at least ten times. The chain links TRBV30 to TRBJ1-6; 8 nucleotides line up with TRBD1. Unmatched junction bases numbered 3, after V lost 4 bases and J lost 4 bases. This CDR3 comprises 14 residues. The germline CDR1 and CDR2 sequences are GTSNPN and SVGIG (reference sequence). CDR3 DNA: TGTGCCTGGATGGACAGGGATTATAATTCACCCCTCCACTTT. Residues: CAWMDRDYNSPLHF.

This clonotype has ten or more counts. The rearrangement links TRBV19 to TRBJ2-7; D is ambiguous. V was trimmed by 3 bases and J by 3 bases, leaving 9 bases between them. From germline, CDR1 is LNHDA and CDR2 SQIVND (reference sequence). The CDR3 spans 13 residues. CDR3 protein: CASSMYQFYEQYF. The CDR3, as DNA: TGTGCCAGTAGTATGTATCAGTTCTACGAGCAGTACTTC.

The sample holds many counts of this clonotype. This chain joins TRBV6-5 and TRBJ1-3; D not resolved. The CDR3 has 15 amino acids. Germline-derived CDR1 and CDR2 are MNHEY and SVGAGI. V was pared by 7 bases and J by 0 bases, with 13 bases between. The CDR3 nucleotides are TGTGCCAGCACCTCAAGCCCGGGCTCTGGAAACACCATATATTTT. It translates to CASTSSPGSGNTIYF.

In its sample, this clonotype was seen many times. The genes are TRBV7-2 and TRBJ1-2; the D is unclear. Trimming removed 4 bases from V and 3 bases from J, with 15 bases in between. The CDR3 has 15 residues. The germline V gene encodes CDR1 SGHTA and CDR2 FQGNSA. The CDR3: CASSSGGWVDYGYTF. The CDR3 DNA reads as TGTGCCAGCAGCTCGGGAGGGTGGGTTGACTATGGCTACACCTTC.

This chain links TRBV11-2 with TRBJ1-5, with D uncertain. Trimming shortened V by 6 bases and J by 2 bases, and 11 bases separated the two germline ends. This CDR3 is built from 14 residues. CDR1 is SGHAT and CDR2 is FQNNGV in the germline V gene. CDR3 residues: CASSPRTRNQPQHF. The CDR3 coding sequence is TGTGCCAGCAGTCCCCGGACCCGCAATCAGCCCCAGCATTTT.

This clonotype was seen many times. This chain uses TRBV2 with TRBJ2-7, with TRBD1 matching 7 bases. The CDR3 loop spans 13 amino acids. CDR1 and CDR2 (germline): SNHLY, FYNNEI. After removal of 6 bases from V and 4 bases from J, the junction contained 6 bases not matched to a gene. The CDR3 loop is CASRRTGEYEQYF. Written as DNA, the CDR3 is TGTGCCAGCAGGAGAACAGGGGAGTACGAGCAGTACTTC.

This clonotype was seen ten or more times. The J gene is TRBJ2-5, the V gene TRBV24-1; D ambiguous. Trimming cost V 4 bases and J 1 base, with 9 bases left between them. CDR1 and CDR2 (germline): KGHDR, SFDVKD. The CDR3 is 14 residues long. CDR3 nucleotides: TGTGCCACCAGTGAAGCTAGTATCCAAGAGACCCAGTACTTC. Protein product: CATSEASIQETQYF.

This clonotype was recorded at least ten times. The chain joins TRBV12-3 or TRBV12-4 to TRBJ1-5; 7 bases fit TRBD1. The junction had 3 bases not matched to a gene; V was cut back by 3 bases and J by 7 bases. CDR3 length: 13 amino acids. The CDR3 here is CASSLEGAQPQHF. The CDR3 DNA reads TGTGCCAGCAGTTTGGAGGGGGCGCAGCCCCAGCATTTT.

This clonotype has a count of ten or more. The chain has TRBV27 and TRBJ2-7; unclear D gene. CDR3 length equals 13 residues. V was shortened by 5 bases and J by 2 bases, with 10 bases between the two germline ends. CDR1 MNHEY and CDR2 SMNVEV come from the germline V gene (reference sequence). The CDR3 sequence is CASSLTRAYEQYF. The CDR3 nucleotides are TGTGCCAGCAGTCTGACACGAGCCTACGAGCAGTACTTC.

This clonotype occurred many times. The rearrangement uses TRBV6-1 and TRBJ1-2, with TRBD1 as a possible D gene (6 bases). Trimming took off 6 bases at V and 9 bases at J, with 17 bases between the two ends. In germline, CDR1 is MNHNS, CDR2 SASEGT. The CDR3 consists of 13 residues. The CDR3 nucleotides read TGTGCCAGCAGCAACAGGGAACCGGTGCGCTACACCTTC. This encodes CASSNREPVRYTF.

Many counts were recorded for this clonotype. This rearrangement joins TRBV12-3 or TRBV12-4 to TRBJ2-7, with 10 nucleotides matching TRBD2. This CDR3 comprises 14 residues. V lost 8 bases to trimming and J lost 4 bases; unmatched junction nucleotides: 8. The CDR3 DNA is TGTGCCAGCGGGGCTAGCGGGAGCCTATACGAGCAGTACTTC. The encoded protein is CASGASGSLYEQYF.

This clonotype was seen repeatedly, ten times or more. The genes are TRBV7-2 and TRBJ2-5; D is possibly TRBD1 (6 bases). V dropped 1 base and J dropped 7 bases, with 10 bases sitting between them. This CDR3 spans 13 amino acids. Germline loops: CDR1 SGHTA, CDR2 FQGNSA. This CDR3 reads CASSLDRAMTQYF. The DNA for the CDR3 is TGTGCCAGCAGCTTAGACAGGGCGATGACCCAGTACTTC.

J is TRBJ1-1 and V is TRBV6-5; perhaps TRBD1 as D (5 bases). This CDR3 has 14 amino acids. V gave up 2 bases and J gave up 4 bases, with 11 bases separating them. Germline-derived CDR1 and CDR2 are MNHEY and SVGAGI. The CDR3 loop is CASSYGKRGTEAFF. As DNA, the CDR3 is TGTGCCAGCAGTTACGGCAAAAGGGGCACTGAAGCTTTCTTT.

This clonotype was observed at least ten times. This sequence joins TRBV5-1 and TRBJ2-2; the D is unclear. Germline V gene data show CDR1 as SGHRS and CDR2 as YFSETQ. The CDR3 spans 14 residues. Deletions cut 1 base from V and 6 bases from J, with 10 bases between. CDR3 sequence (DNA): TGCGCCAGCAGCTTGCTTCAAGGGCCCGGGGAGCTGTTTTTT. Its protein is CASSLLQGPGELFF.

This clonotype was detected many times. The chain combines TRBV24-1 with TRBJ2-5; D possibly corresponds to TRBD1 (5 bases). CDR1 is KGHDR and CDR2 is SFDVKD in the germline V gene. The CDR3 is made up of 13 amino acids. V was trimmed by 5 bases and J by 1 base, leaving 7 bases between them. This chain's CDR3 is CATSVQGQETQYF. The DNA for the CDR3 is TGTGCCACCAGTGTGCAGGGCCAAGAGACCCAGTACTTC.

In its sample, this clonotype was seen many times. The rearrangement joins TRBV5-1 to TRBJ1-1; D unresolved. Trimming pared 0 bases from V and 5 bases from J, leaving 11 bases between. Per germline, CDR1 SGHRS and CDR2 YFSETQ. CDR3 size: 14 residues. Here the CDR3 reads CASSLGVVRTEAFF. The CDR3 coding sequence is TGCGCCAGCAGCTTGGGGGTCGTCAGGACTGAAGCTTTCTTT.